A few counts support the clone carrying this T cell receptor (beta chain). Its antigen is unknown. The source of the sample is a study of spatial heterogeneity in lung cancer. For the study at large: Detected sequences consistently included more beta-chain ones than alpha-chain ones. Raw sequencing reads included, on average, more than 8.5 appearances of each unique TCR and UMI combination.

TCRdb reanalysed the 5' RACE reads using MiXCR and keeps one entry per CDR3 protein. The sample consists of approximately 44,000 distinct CDR3 sequences, about 11% of them appearing once. The study's findings and limits: Resection blood, more than follow-up blood, showed ubiquitous expanded tumor TCRs.

Time point of the sample: sample taken at primary tumor resection. Unsorted tumor, nontumor lung tissue or cryopreserved PBMC supplied the whole RNA. Donors were 72 untreated early-stage non-small cell lung cancer patients. The sample here was PBMCs, taken at surgery. The source of this sequence is a female donor with early-stage non-small cell lung cancer.

The CDR3 spells CASAPSTVNTEAFF. CDR3 coding DNA: TGTGCTAGTGCCCCAAGCACGGTGAACACTGAAGCTTTCTTT. V and J are TRBV12-5 and TRBJ1-1; D ambiguous. Germline values: CDR1 LGHNT, CDR2 FRNRAP. This CDR3 comprises 14 residues. The V and J ends lost 7 bases and 0 bases respectively, with 12 bases between them. Drawing the rest from reference TRBV12-5 and TRBJ1-1, the complete variable domain is DARVTQTPRHKVTEMGQEVTMRCQPILGHNTVFWYRQTMMQGLELLAYFRNRAPLDDSGMPKDRFSAEMPDATLATLKIQPSEPRDSAVYFCASAPSTVNTEAFFGQGTRLTVV.